Following are 29 T cell receptor gamma chains from one sample sequenced in a study of gamma-delta chains in newborns, infants, children. TCRdb reran clone calling via CATT on the reads. This table has roughly 3,500 gamma-chain clones, about 63% appearing once. The sample was blood. These receptors came from a child who was a newborn, infant or young child, either healthy, febrile or measles-vaccinated (not recorded which).

The V and J genes are TRGV2 and TRGJP2. TCRdb gives no J gene; it was assigned here by matching the DNA to germline. CDR3 length equals 15 residues. With V trimmed by 5 bases and J by 8 bases, 14 bases remained unmatched. CDR1 is EGSNGY and CDR2 is YDSYNSKV in the germline V gene. The CDR3 DNA reads as TGTGCCACCTGGGTCATTAAACGAGGAGATTGGATCAAGACGTTT. Translated, it gives CATWVIKRGDWIKTF.

This clone appeared a few times. The gene calls are TRGV4 and TRGJP2. The J gene, missing from TCRdb, was assigned here through DNA to germline matching. V lost 2 bases, J lost 0 bases, and 9 bases stayed unmatched. This CDR3 has 17 amino acids. Germline CDR1 reads EGSTGY; CDR2 reads YDSYTSSV. CDR3 DNA sequence: TGTGCCACCTGGGATGAGTACTCATATAGTAGTGATTGGATCAAGACGTTT. This codes for CATWDEYSYSSDWIKTF.

Notes on this clone: The junction and the germline gene differ at one end; a read error may be behind it. Other DNA sequences from this sample encode an identical CDR3 as well. The chain employs TRGV4 and TRGJ1 or TRGJ2. The J gene was not available in TCRdb and was assigned here by matching the DNA to germline segments. The germline V gene encodes CDR1 EGSTGY and CDR2 YDSYTSSV. The CDR3 is 11 residues long. CDR3 DNA: TGCGCCACCTGGGATGAATATAAGAAACTCTTT. Translation gives CATWDEYKKLF.

The chain is built from TRGV2 and TRGJ1 or TRGJ2. TCRdb gives no J gene; it was assigned here by matching the DNA to germline. The J segment lost 3 bases and the V segment lost 1 base, leaving 3 bases of the junction unmatched. The CDR3 runs 13 residues. Germline V lookup: CDR1 EGSNGY, CDR2 YDSYNSKV. In nucleotides, the CDR3 is TGTGCCACCTGGGACGGTACTTATTATAAGAAACTCTTT. Translated: CATWDGTYYKKLF.

On this clone itself: Compared with germline, one end of the junction differs, possibly owing to a read error. The chain employs TRGV9 and TRGJ1 or TRGJ2. TCRdb is silent on the J gene; assignment here came from matching the DNA to germline. The germline CDR1 and CDR2 sequences are GITISATS and ISYDGTV (reference sequence). CDR3 size: 15 residues. The CDR3: CALWEGGTVYYKKLF. CDR3 nucleotide sequence: TGTGCCCTGTGGGAGGGGGGCACCGTCTATTATAAGAAACTCTTT.

The rearrangement joins TRGV8 to TRGJ1 or TRGJ2. The J gene was not available in TCRdb and was assigned here by matching the DNA to germline segments. From germline, CDR1 is VENAVY and CDR2 YDSYNSRV. The CDR3 runs to 11 residues. V lost 4 bases, J lost 8 bases, and 5 bases stayed unmatched. In nucleotides, the CDR3 is TGTGCCACCTGGGAGAGGCATAAGAAACTCTTT. The encoded protein is CATWERHKKLF.

The CDR3 DNA sequence: TGTGCCACCTGGGATCTCCGTAATTATAAGAAACTCTTT. Protein: CATWDLRNYKKLF. This sequence joins TRGV8 and TRGJ1 or TRGJ2. The J gene is not listed in TCRdb, so it was assigned here from a DNA match to germline. After removal of 3 bases from V and 5 bases from J, the junction contained 7 bases not matched to a gene. Germline loops: CDR1 VENAVY, CDR2 YDSYNSRV. The CDR3 sequence is 13 residues long.

About this clone itself: This sequence may be a read error, since a much larger clone differs from it by one base. The V call is TRGV9, the J call TRGJP. No J gene is reported in TCRdb; it was inferred here by comparing the DNA with germline. The germline V gene encodes CDR1 GITISATS and CDR2 ISYDGTV (reference sequence). This CDR3 has 16 residues. Trimming at V came to 0 bases and at J to 9 bases, leaving 5 bases not matched to a gene. CDR3 residues: CALWEVQVLGKKIKVF. CDR3 bases: TGTGCCTTGTGGGAGGTGCAGGTGTTGGGCAAAAAAATCAAGGTATTT.

The chain combines TRGV4 with TRGJ1 or TRGJ2. As TCRdb names no J gene, one was assigned here on the basis of a DNA match to germline. This CDR3 is built from 10 residues. The junction had 2 bases not matched to a gene; V was cut back by 3 bases and J by 9 bases. Per the germline V gene, CDR1 is EGSTGY and CDR2 is YDSYTSSV. The DNA of the CDR3 is TGTGCCACCTGGGATAGTAAGAAACTCTTT. Encoded protein: CATWDSKKLF.

Remarks on this clone: The sample contains more than one DNA sequence encoding this CDR3. The J gene is TRGJP2, the V gene TRGV2. TCRdb lists no J gene, so it was determined here by aligning the DNA to germline. Germline CDR1 and CDR2: EGSNGY and YDSYNSKV. The CDR3 runs to 13 residues. V was clipped by 1 base and J by 4 bases; unmatched bases: 0. The CDR3 spells CATWDGSDWIKTF. The DNA of the CDR3 is TGTGCCACCTGGGACGGTAGTGATTGGATCAAGACGTTT.

V usage is TRGV4 and J usage is TRGJ1 or TRGJ2. TCRdb does not report a J gene; here it was assigned by matching the DNA to germline references. Germline assignment: CDR1 EGSTGY and CDR2 YDSYTSSV. The J segment lost 5 bases and the V segment lost 6 bases, leaving 10 bases of the junction unmatched. The CDR3 contains 13 residues. CDR3: CATWPHGNYKKLF. DNA for the CDR3: TGTGCCACCTGGCCCCATGGGAATTATAAGAAACTCTTT.

This clone came up a few times. The rearrangement uses TRGV4 and TRGJ1 or TRGJ2. Here the J gene came from matching the DNA to germline, since TCRdb omits it. The CDR3 loop spans 11 amino acids. The germline V gene has CDR1 EGSTGY and CDR2 YDSYTSSV. V dropped 0 bases and J dropped 12; count of bases not matched to a gene: 5. The CDR3 DNA reads TGTGCCACCTGGGATGGGCCTAGGAAACTCTTT. Translating gives CATWDGPRKLF.

This chain connects TRGV2 to TRGJ1 or TRGJ2. Germline matching of the DNA provided the J gene here, since TCRdb leaves it blank. CDR1 EGSNGY and CDR2 YDSYNSKV come from the germline V gene. This CDR3 is 15 amino acids long. J lost 1 base, V lost 0 bases, and 6 bases had no gene match. The CDR3 DNA reads as TGTGCCACCTGGGACGGGCCGGGAAATTATTATAAGAAACTCTTT. Protein product: CATWDGPGNYYKKLF.

The CDR3 nucleotides are TGTGCCTTGTGGGAGGGGACACCCTACTGGTTGGGCAAAAAAATCAAGGTATTT. Its translation: CALWEGTPYWLGKKIKVF. The rearrangement joins TRGV9 to TRGJP. Germline matching of the DNA provided the J gene here, since TCRdb leaves it blank. The CDR3 is made up of 18 amino acids. Unmatched junction bases numbered 13, after V lost 2 bases and J lost 9 bases. CDR1 and CDR2 from the germline V gene are GITISATS and ISYDGTV (reference sequence).

The chain employs TRGV9 and TRGJ1 or TRGJ2. The J gene, absent from TCRdb, was called here by matching the DNA to germline. Germline V gives CDR1 GITISATS, CDR2 ISYDGTV (reference sequence). This CDR3 has 15 residues. J gave up 1 base and V 3 bases, and 9 bases lay outside the gene matches. The CDR3 region has the DNA TGTGCCTTGTGGGAGACTTACACCAATTATTATAAGAAACTCTTT. Its protein is CALWETYTNYYKKLF.

The chain couples TRGV4 to TRGJ1 or TRGJ2. The J gene is absent in TCRdb and was assigned here via DNA matching to germline. The ends lost 0 bases at V and 5 bases at J; junction bases unmatched: 7. CDR1 and CDR2 (germline): EGSTGY, YDSYTSSV. CDR3 length: 14 amino acids. The CDR3 protein is CATWDGLIDYKKLF. CDR3 nucleotide sequence: TGTGCCACCTGGGATGGGCTAATCGATTATAAGAAACTCTTT.

Only one count was recorded for this clone. The rearrangement uses TRGV3 and TRGJ1 or TRGJ2. Germline matching of the DNA provided the J gene here, since TCRdb leaves it blank. Losses at the gene ends were 5 bases for V and 7 bases for J; bases not matched to a gene: 5. Looked up from germline, CDR1 is VTNTFY and CDR2 is YDVSTARD (reference sequence). This CDR3 contains 11 residues. The CDR3 protein is CATWGGYKKLF. CDR3 nucleotide sequence: TGTGCCACCTGGGGGGGGTATAAGAAACTCTTT.

The chain combines TRGV9 with TRGJ1 or TRGJ2. The J gene, not given by TCRdb, was assigned here from a germline match of the nucleotide sequence. Trimming removed 5 bases from V and 8 bases from J; junction bases left unmatched: 3. Germline CDR1 and CDR2: GITISATS and ISYDGTV (reference sequence). This CDR3 has 10 residues. The CDR3 coding sequence is TGTGCCTTGTGGGTGGATAAGAAACTCTTT. Translated, it gives CALWVDKKLF.

The chain couples TRGV9 to TRGJ1 or TRGJ2. TCRdb records no J gene; here it was assigned by comparing the DNA to germline. The CDR3 covers 11 residues. The junction had 5 bases not matched to a gene; V was cut back by 2 bases and J by 10 bases. Germline values: CDR1 GITISATS, CDR2 ISYDGTV (reference sequence). This chain's CDR3 is CALWEAGKKLF. The CDR3 DNA reads as TGTGCCTTGTGGGAGGCAGGGAAGAAACTCTTT.

As DNA, the CDR3 is TGTGCCTTGTGGGAGGTGCGGGAATATAAGAAACTCTTT. It encodes CALWEVREYKKLF. This chain uses TRGV9 with TRGJ1 or TRGJ2. The J gene is not listed in TCRdb, so it was assigned here from a DNA match to germline. The germline gives CDR1 GITISATS, CDR2 ISYDGTV (reference sequence). The CDR3 spans 13 residues. With V trimmed by 0 bases and J by 7 bases, 6 bases remained unmatched.

This clone was observed a handful of times. The chain joins TRGV9 to TRGJP. The J gene is not listed in TCRdb, so it was assigned here from a DNA match to germline. This CDR3 contains 17 residues. The V gene end was trimmed by 2 bases and the J gene end by 1 base; junction bases not matched to a gene: 2. Germline V gene sequence: CDR1 GITISATS, CDR2 ISYDGTV (reference sequence). CDR3 amino acids: CALWEAGQELGKKIKVF. The DNA for the CDR3 is TGTGCCTTGTGGGAGGCCGGGCAAGAGTTGGGCAAAAAAATCAAGGTATTT.

This chain connects TRGV4 to TRGJ1 or TRGJ2. No J gene was available from TCRdb, and it was assigned here by a germline match of the DNA. Germline V gene data show CDR1 as EGSTGY and CDR2 as YDSYTSSV. The trim removed 3 bases at V and 6 bases at J, leaving 5 bases unmatched. The CDR3 is made up of 12 amino acids. CDR3 amino acids: CATWDWRYKKLF. The CDR3 nucleotides read TGTGCCACCTGGGATTGGCGTTATAAGAAACTCTTT.

Turning to this clone: Other DNA sequences in this sample translate to the same CDR3. CDR3 in amino acids: CATWDRYYKKLF. The CDR3 DNA reads TGTGCCACCTGGGATCGCTATTATAAGAAACTCTTT. The chain uses TRGV8 and TRGJ1 or TRGJ2. The J gene was missing in TCRdb and was found by matching the end of the DNA to germline. Germline assignment: CDR1 VENAVY and CDR2 YDSYNSRV. V lost 3 bases and J lost 4; bases outside the gene matches: 3. The CDR3 is 12 residues long.

This chain links TRGV9 with TRGJP. TCRdb records no J gene; here it was assigned by comparing the DNA to germline. The length of the CDR3 is 17 residues. Per the germline V gene, CDR1 is GITISATS and CDR2 is ISYDGTV (reference sequence). Unmatched junction bases numbered 8, after V lost 2 bases and J lost 7 bases. CDR3 amino acids: CALWEDAGELGKKIKVF. The CDR3 region has the DNA TGTGCCTTGTGGGAGGACGCGGGGGAGTTGGGCAAAAAAATCAAGGTATTT.

This clone has a handful of counts. This chain uses TRGV2 with TRGJ1 or TRGJ2. The J gene was not available in TCRdb and was assigned here by matching the DNA to germline segments. J lost 12 bases, V lost 0 bases, and 5 bases had no gene match. CDR3 size: 11 residues. The germline CDR1 and CDR2 sequences are EGSNGY and YDSYNSKV. CDR3 DNA: TGTGCCACCTGGGACGGGCGTGTGAAACTCTTT. Amino acid sequence: CATWDGRVKLF.

J is TRGJP2 and V is TRGV4. TCRdb records no J gene; here it was assigned by comparing the DNA to germline. Germline V gene data show CDR1 as EGSTGY and CDR2 as YDSYTSSV. CDR3 size: 16 residues. With 5 bases clipped from V and 3 bases from J, the junction kept 12 bases outside the gene matches. In DNA, the CDR3 is TGTGCCACCTGGGCCCTCCTTGTGGGTAGTGATTGGATCAAGACGTTT. This gives the protein CATWALLVGSDWIKTF.

The CDR3 nucleotides are TGTGCCTTGTGGGGAGGGAGGTTGGGCAAAAAAATCAAGGTATTT. It codes for CALWGGRLGKKIKVF. V usage is TRGV9 and J usage is TRGJP. In the absence of a J gene in TCRdb, the DNA was matched to germline to assign it here. Germline V gene lookup returns CDR1 GITISATS and CDR2 ISYDGTV (reference sequence). J gave up 9 bases and V 5 bases, and 7 bases lay outside the gene matches. This CDR3 has 15 residues.

By its share, this clone is large. A much larger clone lies one base from this, so it may be a read error. Other DNA sequences in the sample encode the same CDR3. This CDR3 reads CALWEVQELGKKIKVF. The DNA for the CDR3 is TGTGCCTTGTGGGAGGTACAAGAGTTGGGCAAAAAAATCAAGGTATTT. The chain carries TRGV9 and TRGJP. The J gene is not listed in TCRdb, so it was assigned here from a DNA match to germline. V lost 1 base, J lost 4 bases, and 1 base stayed unmatched. Germline V gives CDR1 GITISATS, CDR2 ISYDGTV (reference sequence). The CDR3 contains 16 residues.

The sample holds one count of this clone. This rearrangement joins TRGV2 to TRGJ1 or TRGJ2. The J gene is not listed in TCRdb, so it was assigned here from a DNA match to germline. Trimming cost V 3 bases and J 4 bases; bases outside gene matches: 3. Looked up from germline, CDR1 is EGSNGY and CDR2 is YDSYNSKV. This CDR3 is built from 12 residues. The CDR3 reads CATWDNYYKKLF. CDR3 coding DNA: TGTGCCACCTGGGACAACTATTATAAGAAACTCTTT.